This T cell receptor (beta chain) came from a study of blood T cell repertoires in COVID-19. Overall study context: The United States, Italy and Spain provided the acute and convalescent COVID-19 samples. T cells, B-cell-depleted T cells, or PBMCs supplied cDNA or gDNA.

In the authors' workflow: Scientists estimated how many nucleated cells there were by amplifying reference gene primers. Method: immunoSEQ multiplex PCR; TCRdb's copy keeps in-frame clones and lacks some. Clone size and V and J calls were adopted from that table, with D and trimming inferred from the DNA. Of nearly 95,000 clones listed, around 87% were seen once; the top ten hold around 5%. V lost 3 bases, J lost 4 bases, and 2 bases stayed unmatched. The CDR3 length is 14 residues. CDR1 and CDR2 (germline): PRHDT, FYEKMQ (reference sequence). V usage is TRBV13 and J usage is TRBJ1-3; 8 nucleotides match TRBD1. The clonotype comes from a woman older than 75 with acute or convalescent COVID-19. The sequencing input was peripheral blood. CDR3 bases: TGTGCCAGCAGCTTCCAGGGGGCGGGAAACACCATATATTTT. Translated: CASSFQGAGNTIYF.